The present T cell receptor (beta chain) was sequenced within a study of T cells in localized non-small cell lung cancer. Study-wide points: Clonality of T cells reached its maximum in uninvolved adjacent lung, surpassing tumor. Among blood samples, higher T cell density accompanied longer overall survival.

This CDR3 is built from 16 residues. Germline CDR1 is SGHRS and CDR2 is YFSETQ. The V segment lost 0 bases and the J segment 4 bases; nucleotides outside the gene matches: 7. Repertoires were generated with immunoSEQ multiplex PCR, while TCRdb's copy carries only in-frame clones and drops some. The sample carries roughly 72,000 clones, about 90% recorded once. About this clone itself: The antigen is undetermined.

The chain has TRBV5-1 and TRBJ2-1; 7 bases agree with TRBD2. The source is a male donor at least 60 years old with stage III squamous cell lung carcinoma. Sequencing used peripheral blood, obtained before any cancer treatment. CDR3 DNA: TGCGCCAGCAGCTTGGCCGAGCGGGGACGATACAATGAGCAGTTCTTC. It yields the protein CASSLAERGRYNEQFF.